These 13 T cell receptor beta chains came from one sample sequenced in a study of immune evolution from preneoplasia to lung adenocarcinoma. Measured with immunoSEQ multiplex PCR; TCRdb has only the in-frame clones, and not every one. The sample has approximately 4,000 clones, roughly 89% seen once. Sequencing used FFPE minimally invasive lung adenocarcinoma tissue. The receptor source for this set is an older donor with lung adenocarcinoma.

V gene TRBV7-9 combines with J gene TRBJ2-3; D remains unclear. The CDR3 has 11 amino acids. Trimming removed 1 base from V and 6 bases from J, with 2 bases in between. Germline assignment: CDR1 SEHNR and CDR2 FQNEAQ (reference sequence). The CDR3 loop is CASSLVDTQYF. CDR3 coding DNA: TGTGCCAGCAGCTTAGTTGATACGCAGTATTTT. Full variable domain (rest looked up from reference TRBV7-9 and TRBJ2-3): DTGVSQNPRHKITKRGQNVTFRCDPISEHNRLYWYRQTLGQGPEFLTYFQNEAQLEKSRLLSDRFSAERPKGSFSTLEIQRTEQGDSAMYLCASSLVDTQYFGPGTRLTVL.

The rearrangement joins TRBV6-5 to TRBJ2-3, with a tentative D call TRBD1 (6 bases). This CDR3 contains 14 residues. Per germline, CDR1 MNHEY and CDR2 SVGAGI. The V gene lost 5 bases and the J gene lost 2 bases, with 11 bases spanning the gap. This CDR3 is CASSRDTDTDTQYF. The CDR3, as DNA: TGTGCCAGCAGTCGGGACACGGACACAGATACGCAGTATTTT.

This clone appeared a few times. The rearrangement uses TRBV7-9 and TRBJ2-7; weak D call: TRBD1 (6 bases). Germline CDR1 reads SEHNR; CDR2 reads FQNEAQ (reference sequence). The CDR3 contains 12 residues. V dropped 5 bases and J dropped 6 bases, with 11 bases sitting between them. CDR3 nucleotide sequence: TGTGCCAGCAGCCACGGGACACCCGAGCAGTACTTC. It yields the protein CASSHGTPEQYF. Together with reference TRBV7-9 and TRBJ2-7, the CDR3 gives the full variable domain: DTGVSQNPRHKITKRGQNVTFRCDPISEHNRLYWYRQTLGQGPEFLTYFQNEAQLEKSRLLSDRFSAERPKGSFSTLEIQRTEQGDSAMYLCASSHGTPEQYFGPGTRLTVT.

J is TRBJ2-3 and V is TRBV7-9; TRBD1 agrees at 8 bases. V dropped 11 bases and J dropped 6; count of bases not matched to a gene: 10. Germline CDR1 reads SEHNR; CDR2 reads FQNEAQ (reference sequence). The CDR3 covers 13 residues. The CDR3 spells CAFTGQGMDTQYF. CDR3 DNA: TGTGCCTTCACCGGACAGGGCATGGATACGCAGTATTTT.

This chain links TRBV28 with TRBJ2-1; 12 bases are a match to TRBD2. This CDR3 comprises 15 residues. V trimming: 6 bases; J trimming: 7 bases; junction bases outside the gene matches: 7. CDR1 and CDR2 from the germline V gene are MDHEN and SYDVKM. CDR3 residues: CASRDGLAGFNEQFF. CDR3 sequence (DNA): TGTGCCAGCAGGGATGGACTAGCGGGATTTAATGAGCAGTTCTTC.

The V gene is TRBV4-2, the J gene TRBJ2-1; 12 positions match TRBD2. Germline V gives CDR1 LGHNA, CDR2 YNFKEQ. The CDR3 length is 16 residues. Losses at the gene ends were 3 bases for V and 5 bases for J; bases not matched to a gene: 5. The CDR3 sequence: CASSQLAGGDDNEQFF. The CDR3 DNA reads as TGTGCCAGCAGCCAGCTAGCGGGAGGGGACGACAATGAGCAGTTCTTC.

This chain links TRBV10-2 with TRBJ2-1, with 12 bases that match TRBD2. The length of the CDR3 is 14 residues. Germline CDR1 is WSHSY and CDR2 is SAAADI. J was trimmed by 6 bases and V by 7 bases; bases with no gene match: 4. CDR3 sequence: CASNLAGGPNEQFF. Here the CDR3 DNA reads TGCGCCAGCAACCTAGCGGGAGGGCCCAATGAGCAGTTCTTC.

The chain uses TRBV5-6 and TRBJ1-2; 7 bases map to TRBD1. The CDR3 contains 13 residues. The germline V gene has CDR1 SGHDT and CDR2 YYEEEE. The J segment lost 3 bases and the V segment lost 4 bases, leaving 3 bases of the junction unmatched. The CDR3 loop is CASSRDRDYGYTF. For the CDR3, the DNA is TGTGCCAGCAGCCGCGACAGGGACTATGGCTACACCTTC.

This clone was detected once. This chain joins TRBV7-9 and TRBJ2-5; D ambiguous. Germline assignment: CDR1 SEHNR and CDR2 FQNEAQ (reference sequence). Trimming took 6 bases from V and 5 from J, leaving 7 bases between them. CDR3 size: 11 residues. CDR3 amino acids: CASSLTETQYF. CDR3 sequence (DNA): TGTGCCAGCAGTCTAACGGAGACCCAGTACTTC. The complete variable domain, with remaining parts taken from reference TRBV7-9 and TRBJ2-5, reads DTGVSQNPRHKITKRGQNVTFRCDPISEHNRLYWYRQTLGQGPEFLTYFQNEAQLEKSRLLSDRFSAERPKGSFSTLEIQRTEQGDSAMYLCASSLTETQYFGPGTRLLVL.

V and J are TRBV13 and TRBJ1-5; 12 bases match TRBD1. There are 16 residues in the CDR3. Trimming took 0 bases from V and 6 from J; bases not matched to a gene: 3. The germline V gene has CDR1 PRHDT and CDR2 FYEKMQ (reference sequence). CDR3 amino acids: CASSLGRGQGAQPQHF. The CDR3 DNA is TGTGCCAGCAGCTTAGGCAGGGGACAGGGGGCTCAGCCCCAGCATTTT.

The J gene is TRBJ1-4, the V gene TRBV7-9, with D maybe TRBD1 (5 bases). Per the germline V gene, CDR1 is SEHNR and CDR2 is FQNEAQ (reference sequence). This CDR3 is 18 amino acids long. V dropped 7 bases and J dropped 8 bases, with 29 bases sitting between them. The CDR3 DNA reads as TGTGCCAGCACTCTCTCCCTCGGCGGGGCCCCGGGGATAGAAAAACTGTTTTTT. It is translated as CASTLSLGGAPGIEKLFF.

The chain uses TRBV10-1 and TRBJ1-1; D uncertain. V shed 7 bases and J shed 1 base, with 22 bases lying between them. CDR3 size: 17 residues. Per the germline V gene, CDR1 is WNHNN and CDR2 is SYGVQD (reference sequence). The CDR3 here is CASIRAKVANTNTEAFF. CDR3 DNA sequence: TGCGCCAGCATTAGAGCCAAGGTGGCGAACACGAACACTGAAGCTTTCTTT.

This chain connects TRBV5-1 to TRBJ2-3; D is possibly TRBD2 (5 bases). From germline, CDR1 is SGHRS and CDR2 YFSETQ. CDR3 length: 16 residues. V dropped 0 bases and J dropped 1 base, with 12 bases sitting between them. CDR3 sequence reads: CASSLAAGLGTDTQYF. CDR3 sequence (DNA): TGCGCCAGCAGCTTGGCCGCGGGTCTAGGCACAGATACGCAGTATTTT. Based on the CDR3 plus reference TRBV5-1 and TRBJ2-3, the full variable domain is KAGVTQTPRYLIKTRGQQVTLSCSPISGHRSVSWYQQTPGQGLQFLFEYFSETQRNKGNFPGRFSGRQFSNSRSEMNVSTLELGDSALYLCASSLAAGLGTDTQYFGPGTRLTVL.